Listed below are T cell receptor beta chains from one sample, sequenced in a study of chemoradiotherapy in HPV16-positive cancers. Method: immunoSEQ multiplex PCR; TCRdb's copy keeps in-frame clones and lacks some. The data show about 27,000 clones, 93% seen once. Sequencing used blood, obtained from a patient who underwent chemoradiotherapy. Receptors originate from a human donor with HPV-associated anogenital cancer. CDR3s include the opening cysteine and the closing phenylalanine or tryptophan. A D gene is named only where the DNA matches it firmly. Not all rows give a size; the values are once, few, many and, for expanded clones, a class.

CDR3 length: 14; V gene: TRBV6-5; D gene: TRBD1; clone size: once; J gene: TRBJ2-7; CDR3 DNA: TGTGCCAGCAGTTCCACGACAGGGTGGGACGAGCAGTACTTC; CDR3 protein: CASSSTTGWDEQYF
CDR3 length: 17; V gene: TRBV21-1; D gene: NA; clone size: NA; J gene: TRBJ1-1; CDR3 DNA: TGTGCCAGCAGAGGACCCGATAAACAGGGGGGTAGGACTGAAGCTTTCTTT; CDR3 protein: CASRGPDKQGGRTEAFF
CDR3 length: 16; V gene: TRBV29-1; D gene: NA; clone size: NA; J gene: TRBJ1-2; CDR3 DNA: TGCAGCGTCGAACCGAAGTTGGCTATTTCTAACTATGGCTACACCTTC; CDR3 protein: CSVEPKLAISNYGYTF
CDR3 length: 14; V gene: TRBV29-1; D gene: NA; clone size: NA; J gene: TRBJ2-7; CDR3 DNA: TGCAGCGTTGTAATCCGCAGGGGAGACTACGAGCAGTACTTC; CDR3 protein: CSVVIRRGDYEQYF
CDR3 length: 15; V gene: TRBV11-2; D gene: NA; clone size: NA; J gene: TRBJ1-2; CDR3 DNA: TGTGCCAGCAGCTTAGGTGGGGACGGAGCCTATGGCTACACCTTC; CDR3 protein: CASSLGGDGAYGYTF
CDR3 length: 16; V gene: TRBV7-3; D gene: NA; clone size: NA; J gene: TRBJ2-3; CDR3 DNA: TGTGCCAGCAGCTTAAGTGGCGGCCGTGGGGCAGATACGCAGTATTTT; CDR3 protein: CASSLSGGRGADTQYF
CDR3 length: 15; V gene: TRBV6-6; D gene: TRBD2; clone size: NA; J gene: TRBJ2-7; CDR3 DNA: TGTGCCAGCAGTTACGGACTAGCGGGATCCTACGAGCAGTACTTC; CDR3 protein: CASSYGLAGSYEQYF
CDR3 length: 16; V gene: TRBV7-9; D gene: NA; clone size: NA; J gene: TRBJ2-6; CDR3 DNA: TGTGCCAGCAGCTTATCCGGGACTCGAGGGGCCAACGTCCTGACTTTC; CDR3 protein: CASSLSGTRGANVLTF
CDR3 length: 13; V gene: TRBV7-2; D gene: TRBD2; clone size: NA; J gene: TRBJ2-7; CDR3 DNA: TGTGCCAGCAGCCCGGGGGGGCCCTGGGAGCAGTACTTC; CDR3 protein: CASSPGGPWEQYF
CDR3 length: 15; V gene: TRBV15; D gene: NA; clone size: NA; J gene: TRBJ2-7; CDR3 DNA: TGTGCCACCAGCAGAGAAGGGACTCGCCCCCGCGAGCAGTACTTC; CDR3 protein: CATSREGTRPREQYF
CDR3 length: 14; V gene: TRBV19; D gene: TRBD2; clone size: NA; J gene: TRBJ2-5; CDR3 DNA: TGTGCCAGTAGTATGGGGACTAGCCCAGAGACCCAGTACTTC; CDR3 protein: CASSMGTSPETQYF
CDR3 length: 19; V gene: TRBV14; D gene: NA; clone size: NA; J gene: TRBJ1-2; CDR3 DNA: TGTGCCAGCAGCCAAGATAGTCCCTCCCGGGACGTCCGGGGATATGGCTACACCTTC; CDR3 protein: CASSQDSPSRDVRGYGYTF
CDR3 length: 13; V gene: TRBV29-1; D gene: NA; clone size: NA; J gene: TRBJ1-1; CDR3 DNA: TGCAGCGCTGCGGGACAAATAAACACTGAAGCTTTCTTT; CDR3 protein: CSAAGQINTEAFF
CDR3 length: 17; V gene: TRBV18; D gene: TRBD2; clone size: NA; J gene: TRBJ2-2; CDR3 DNA: TGTGCCAGCTCACCAGTAGCGGGGGCGCTTAACACCGGGGAGCTGTTTTTT; CDR3 protein: CASSPVAGALNTGELFF
CDR3 length: 14; V gene: TRBV5-1; D gene: NA; clone size: NA; J gene: TRBJ1-1; CDR3 DNA: TGCGCCAGCAGCTTGTTTCCAGACATAGGTGAAGCTTTCTTT; CDR3 protein: CASSLFPDIGEAFF
CDR3 length: 15; V gene: TRBV6-6; D gene: NA; clone size: NA; J gene: TRBJ2-3; CDR3 DNA: TGTGCCAGCAGTTACTCGAGTCTAGTGCGAGATACGCAGTATTTT; CDR3 protein: CASSYSSLVRDTQYF
CDR3 length: 13; V gene: TRBV7-6; D gene: NA; clone size: NA; J gene: TRBJ1-1; CDR3 DNA: TGTGCCAGCAGCCCCGTCGTGAACACTGAAGCTTTCTTT; CDR3 protein: CASSPVVNTEAFF
CDR3 length: 15; V gene: TRBV5-1; D gene: NA; clone size: few; J gene: TRBJ1-5; CDR3 DNA: TGCGCCAGCAGCTTGGGAGGGAATAGCAATCAGCCCCAGCATTTT; CDR3 protein: CASSLGGNSNQPQHF
CDR3 length: 14; V gene: TRBV7-2; D gene: TRBD1; clone size: NA; J gene: TRBJ1-4; CDR3 DNA: TGTGCCAGCAGCCAGGGGGGAGGGGATGAAAAACTGTTTTTT; CDR3 protein: CASSQGGGDEKLFF
CDR3 length: 16; V gene: TRBV7-6; D gene: TRBD1; clone size: NA; J gene: TRBJ1-3; CDR3 DNA: TGTGCCAGCAGCTCGATGGACAGGAGCTCTGGAAACACCATATATTTT; CDR3 protein: CASSSMDRSSGNTIYF
CDR3 length: 15; V gene: TRBV6-5; D gene: TRBD2; clone size: NA; J gene: TRBJ2-1; CDR3 DNA: TGTGCCAGCAGTTACGGCGGGGGGAATTACAATGAGCAGTTCTTC; CDR3 protein: CASSYGGGNYNEQFF
CDR3 length: 15; V gene: TRBV2; D gene: NA; clone size: NA; J gene: TRBJ1-4; CDR3 DNA: TGTGCCAGCAGTGCACAAATGGGAACTAATGAAAAACTGTTTTTT; CDR3 protein: CASSAQMGTNEKLFF
CDR3 length: 15; V gene: TRBV7-2; D gene: TRBD1; clone size: NA; J gene: TRBJ1-3; CDR3 DNA: TGTGCCAGCAGCTTAGGGACAGGGGTCGGAAACACCATATATTTT; CDR3 protein: CASSLGTGVGNTIYF
CDR3 length: 16; V gene: TRBV2; D gene: NA; clone size: NA; J gene: TRBJ1-1; CDR3 DNA: TGTGCCAGCAGTGAAGTTGCAGGGGTAGGGGACACTGAAGCTTTCTTT; CDR3 protein: CASSEVAGVGDTEAFF
CDR3 length: 16; V gene: TRBV19; D gene: NA; clone size: NA; J gene: TRBJ1-1; CDR3 DNA: TGTGCCAGTAGTATTACCGCGAATTTAGGTTTCGCTGAAGCTTTCTTT; CDR3 protein: CASSITANLGFAEAFF
CDR3 length: 15; V gene: TRBV7-6; D gene: NA; clone size: NA; J gene: TRBJ2-5; CDR3 DNA: TGTGCCAGCAGCTCCCTCCCCGGGGAGTGGGAGACCCAGTACTTC; CDR3 protein: CASSSLPGEWETQYF
CDR3 length: 12; V gene: TRBV7-9; D gene: NA; clone size: NA; J gene: TRBJ1-1; CDR3 DNA: TGTGCCAGCAGCGTAAGCAACACTGAAGCTTTCTTT; CDR3 protein: CASSVSNTEAFF
CDR3 length: 14; V gene: TRBV7-6; D gene: TRBD1; clone size: NA; J gene: TRBJ1-2; CDR3 DNA: TGTGCCAGCAGCTCCCCGGGACAGGCCTATGGCTACACCTTC; CDR3 protein: CASSSPGQAYGYTF
CDR3 length: 16; V gene: TRBV9; D gene: NA; clone size: NA; J gene: TRBJ2-1; CDR3 DNA: TGTGCCAGCAGCGTAGCCATTGGGGGTAGCGAGGGTGAGCAGTTCTTC; CDR3 protein: CASSVAIGGSEGEQFF
CDR3 length: 15; V gene: TRBV18; D gene: TRBD1; clone size: NA; J gene: TRBJ1-1; CDR3 DNA: TGTGCCAGCGGAACCAGCGGGACAGCAAACACTGAAGCTTTCTTT; CDR3 protein: CASGTSGTANTEAFF
CDR3 length: 13; V gene: TRBV18; D gene: TRBD1; clone size: NA; J gene: TRBJ2-7; CDR3 DNA: TGTGCCAGCTCGCTCTACAGGGGATACGAGCAGTACTTC; CDR3 protein: CASSLYRGYEQYF
CDR3 length: 15; V gene: TRBV6-5; D gene: NA; clone size: once; J gene: TRBJ2-7; CDR3 DNA: TGTGCCAGCAGTTACGAGGGGGGCCAAACCTACGAGCAGTACTTC; CDR3 protein: CASSYEGGQTYEQYF
CDR3 length: 16; V gene: TRBV5-3; D gene: TRBD1; clone size: NA; J gene: TRBJ1-1; CDR3 DNA: TGTGCCAGAAGCACCTACAGGGGGACCGAGAACACTGAAGCTTTCTTT; CDR3 protein: CARSTYRGTENTEAFF
CDR3 length: 15; V gene: TRBV5-6; D gene: TRBD1; clone size: NA; J gene: TRBJ2-3; CDR3 DNA: TGTGCCAGCAGCTACGGACAGGGGGCTAGGTATACGCAGTATTTT; CDR3 protein: CASSYGQGARYTQYF
CDR3 length: 14; V gene: TRBV7-2; D gene: NA; clone size: NA; J gene: TRBJ2-7; CDR3 DNA: TGTGCCAGCAGCTTATCACCAGTGTCCTACGAGCAGTACTTC; CDR3 protein: CASSLSPVSYEQYF
CDR3 length: 15; V gene: TRBV7-2; D gene: NA; clone size: NA; J gene: TRBJ1-5; CDR3 DNA: TGTGCCAGCAGCTGGGACCCTTATAGCAATCAGCCCCAGCATTTT; CDR3 protein: CASSWDPYSNQPQHF
CDR3 length: 15; V gene: TRBV28; D gene: TRBD2; clone size: NA; J gene: TRBJ2-7; CDR3 DNA: TGTGCCAGCAGTGGACTAGGGGAGACATACTACGAGCAGTACTTC; CDR3 protein: CASSGLGETYYEQYF
CDR3 length: 19; V gene: TRBV23-1; D gene: TRBD1; clone size: NA; J gene: TRBJ1-3; CDR3 DNA: TGCGCCAGCAGTCAATCGCGGGACAGGGGTCCCCTACCTGGAAACACCATATATTTT; CDR3 protein: CASSQSRDRGPLPGNTIYF
CDR3 length: 14; V gene: TRBV7-9; D gene: NA; clone size: NA; J gene: TRBJ2-7; CDR3 DNA: TGTGCCAGCAGCTTAGGAAAGGGGTCCTACGAGCAGTACTTC; CDR3 protein: CASSLGKGSYEQYF
CDR3 length: 13; V gene: TRBV5-4; D gene: NA; clone size: NA; J gene: TRBJ1-3; CDR3 DNA: TGTGCCAGCAGCTTGGCCTCTGGAAACACCATATATTTT; CDR3 protein: CASSLASGNTIYF
CDR3 length: 12; V gene: TRBV6-6; D gene: NA; clone size: NA; J gene: TRBJ2-7; CDR3 DNA: TGTGCCAGCAGTTTAGCGGAATACGAGCAGTACTTC; CDR3 protein: CASSLAEYEQYF